This T cell receptor beta chain was recorded in a study of Ad26.COV2.S vaccination and SARS-CoV-2 variants. This CDR3 has 14 amino acids. The V segment lost 6 bases and the J segment 6 bases; nucleotides outside the gene matches: 6. CDR1 is SNHLY and CDR2 is FYNNEI in the germline V gene. This clone has just one count. The antigen is not known. Clones were read by immunoSEQ multiplex PCR, and TCRdb kept only the in-frame ones, dropping some. Of roughly 450,000 clones in the sample, about nine tenths were seen once. Treatment reported: 19 received Ad26.COV2.S at low or high dose, single or two shots; several received placebo; per-sample allocation not given. Samples analyzed were those drawn on day 63 after the first vaccine or placebo injection. Donor was an adult aged 18-55 years in Boston. Its platform was an Ad26 vector, and its expressed antigen was Wuhan-strain SARS-CoV-2 spike. Points from the study as a whole: Reported findings describe substantial breadth in spike-specific CD8+ and CD4+ T cell responses following vaccination. Spike-specific TCR breadth in vaccine recipients exceeded that seen in placebo recipients.

This TCR was sampled from a person aged 18-65 years who received the Ad26.COV2.S COVID-19 vaccine or a placebo. The chain joins TRBV2 to TRBJ2-2; 8 nucleotides align to TRBD2. Sequenced material: peripheral blood, taken in a trial of Ad26.COV2.S vaccine versus placebo. CDR3 amino acids: CASRGLADSGELFF. Written as DNA, the CDR3 is TGTGCCAGCAGAGGACTAGCCGACTCCGGGGAGCTGTTTTTT. Based on the CDR3 plus reference TRBV2 and TRBJ2-2, the full variable domain is EPEVTQTPSHQVTQMGQEVILRCVPISNHLYFYWYRQILGQKVEFLVSFYNNEISEKSEIFDDQFSVERPDGSNFTLKIRSTKLEDSAMYFCASRGLADSGELFFGEGSRLTVL.